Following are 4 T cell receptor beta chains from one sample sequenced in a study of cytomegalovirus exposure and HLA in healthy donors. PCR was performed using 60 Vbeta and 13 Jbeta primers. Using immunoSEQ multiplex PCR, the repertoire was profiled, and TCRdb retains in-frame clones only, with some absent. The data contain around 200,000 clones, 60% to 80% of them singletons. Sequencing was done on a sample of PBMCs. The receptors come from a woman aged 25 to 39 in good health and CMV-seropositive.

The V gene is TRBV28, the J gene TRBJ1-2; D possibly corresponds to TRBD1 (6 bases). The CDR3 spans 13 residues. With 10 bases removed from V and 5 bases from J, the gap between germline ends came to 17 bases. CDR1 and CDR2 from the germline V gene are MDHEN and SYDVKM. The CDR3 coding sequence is TGTGCCACACTTACAGGGAGGGGGTATGGCTACACCTTC. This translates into CATLTGRGYGYTF.

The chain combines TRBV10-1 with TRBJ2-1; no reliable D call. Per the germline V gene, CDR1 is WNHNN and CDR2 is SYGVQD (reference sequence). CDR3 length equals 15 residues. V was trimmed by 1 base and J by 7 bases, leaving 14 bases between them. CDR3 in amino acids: CASSELTTAGNEQFF. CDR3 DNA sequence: TGCGCCAGCAGTGAGTTGACGACCGCCGGGAATGAGCAGTTCTTC.

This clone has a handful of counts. CDR3 sequence (DNA): TGTGCCAGCAGTTCCATTAGCGGGAGAGAGACAGATACGCAGTATTTT. It is translated as CASSSISGRETDTQYF. This chain links TRBV11-3 with TRBJ2-3, with 9 bases fitting TRBD2. CDR3 length: 16 amino acids. Germline CDR1 reads SGHNT; CDR2 reads YENEEA. V lost 6 bases and J lost 3; bases outside the gene matches: 10.

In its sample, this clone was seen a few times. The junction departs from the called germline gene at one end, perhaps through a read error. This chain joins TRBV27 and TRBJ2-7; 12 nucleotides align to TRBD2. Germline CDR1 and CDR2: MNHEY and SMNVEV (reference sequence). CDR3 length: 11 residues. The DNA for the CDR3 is TGTGCCAGCATGGGACTAGCGGGTTTTCACTTC. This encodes CASMGLAGFHF.